This TCR beta chain is drawn from a study of T-cell memory formation after mild COVID-19. Overall study: The study found TCR clusters largely donor specific.

The V end lost 3 bases, the J end lost 9 bases, and 12 bases lay between the germline ends. This CDR3 has 14 residues. Germline assignment: CDR1 MNHEY and CDR2 SMNVEV (reference sequence). General study results and limits: Of the contracting clones, CD4+ ones lay mainly in CM and EM, and CD8+ ones in EMRA.

TCRdb analysed the 5' RACE reads with MiXCR anew, one entry per CDR3 protein. Among about 270,000 distinct CDR3 sequences listed, roughly 17% were seen once. A few counts support this clonotype. The target antigen is unknown. The sequenced sample was PBMCs or a T cell subset sorted from them (not recorded which). The receptor was isolated from a man aged 18 to 29 who had mild COVID-19 (a few samples of this study predate the infection). Cell type and time point are not known. This rearrangement joins TRBV27 to TRBJ1-6; D gene uncertain. CDR3 sequence: CASSFIGRASPLHF. Here the CDR3 DNA reads TGTGCCAGCAGTTTCATCGGTCGGGCTTCACCCCTCCACTTT.